Listed below are T cell receptor beta chains from one sample, sequenced in a study of blood T cell repertoires in COVID-19. Generated by immunoSEQ multiplex PCR, the TCRdb table keeps only in-frame clones and is missing some. The table shows 300,000 to 350,000 clones, with around 83% occurring only once. Sequenced sample: peripheral blood. These receptors were collected from a man aged 25 to 40 with active or convalescent COVID-19. The CDR3 runs from the conserved cysteine through the conserved F or W. Each record gives: CDR3 protein, CDR3 DNA, J gene, V gene, D gene, clone size. A D gene is named only where the DNA matches it firmly. Size tells how often a clone was seen (once, few, many) or the class of an expanded clone, and some rows leave it out.

cdr3_aa: CASQTSGGAYEQYF
cdr3_nt: TGTGCCAGTCAGACTAGCGGGGGGGCCTACGAGCAGTACTTC
j_call: TRBJ2-7
v_call: TRBV27
d_call: TRBD2
clone_size: -

cdr3_aa: CASSAGQGSNQPQHF
cdr3_nt: TGTGCCAGCAGCGCGGGACAGGGTAGCAATCAGCCCCAGCATTTT
j_call: TRBJ1-5
v_call: TRBV9
d_call: TRBD1
clone_size: -

cdr3_aa: CASSEAEQGLGNQPQHF
cdr3_nt: TGTGCCAGCAGTGAAGCGGAACAGGGTTTGGGCAATCAGCCCCAGCATTTT
j_call: TRBJ1-5
v_call: TRBV6-1
d_call: -
clone_size: -

cdr3_aa: CASSQLREDTQYF
cdr3_nt: TGTGCCAGCAGCCAGCTCCGGGAGGATACGCAGTATTTT
j_call: TRBJ2-3
v_call: TRBV12-3/TRBV12-4
d_call: -
clone_size: -

cdr3_aa: CASSGLVPFGANVLTF
cdr3_nt: TGTGCCAGCAGTGGACTGGTGCCCTTCGGGGCCAACGTCCTGACTTTC
j_call: TRBJ2-6
v_call: TRBV2
d_call: -
clone_size: -

cdr3_aa: CSVEDLLAVPYNEQFF
cdr3_nt: TGCAGCGTTGAAGATCTCCTAGCGGTCCCCTACAATGAGCAGTTCTTC
j_call: TRBJ2-1
v_call: TRBV29-1
d_call: TRBD2
clone_size: -

cdr3_aa: CASSRGEYQPQHF
cdr3_nt: TGTGCCAGCTCACGGGGGGAGTATCAGCCCCAGCATTTT
j_call: TRBJ1-5
v_call: TRBV18
d_call: -
clone_size: -

cdr3_aa: CASSRAFFPYEQYF
cdr3_nt: TGTGCCAGCAGCCGAGCTTTCTTCCCCTACGAGCAGTACTTC
j_call: TRBJ2-7
v_call: TRBV27
d_call: -
clone_size: -

cdr3_aa: CASSLVTPGGTEAFF
cdr3_nt: TGCGCCAGCAGCTTGGTGACCCCGGGGGGAACTGAAGCTTTCTTT
j_call: TRBJ1-1
v_call: TRBV5-1
d_call: -
clone_size: few

cdr3_aa: CASSPVNQGDGYTF
cdr3_nt: TGTGCCAGCTCACCAGTCAACCAGGGGGACGGCTACACCTTC
j_call: TRBJ1-2
v_call: TRBV18
d_call: TRBD1
clone_size: -

cdr3_aa: CASSLLDRNPLHF
cdr3_nt: TGTGCCAGCAGCTTATTAGACAGAAACCCCCTCCACTTT
j_call: TRBJ1-6
v_call: TRBV7-2
d_call: -
clone_size: -

cdr3_aa: CASSRGAPGGNQPQHF
cdr3_nt: TGTGCCAGCAGCCGCGGGGCCCCCGGGGGCAATCAGCCCCAGCATTTT
j_call: TRBJ1-5
v_call: TRBV13
d_call: -
clone_size: medium-sized

cdr3_aa: CASSLAGGEEAFF
cdr3_nt: TGCGCCAGCAGCTTGGCGGGGGGCGAGGAAGCTTTCTTT
j_call: TRBJ1-1
v_call: TRBV5-1
d_call: -
clone_size: -

cdr3_aa: CASSQGGGSRKTQYF
cdr3_nt: TGTGCCAGCAGCCAAGGCGGCGGCTCAAGAAAGACCCAGTACTTC
j_call: TRBJ2-5
v_call: TRBV3-1/TRBV3-2
d_call: -
clone_size: -

cdr3_aa: CASSKAGGRVNEQFF
cdr3_nt: TGCGCCAGCAGCAAAGCGGGGGGGCGTGTCAATGAGCAGTTCTTC
j_call: TRBJ2-1
v_call: TRBV5-1
d_call: TRBD2
clone_size: -

cdr3_aa: CASSNPRTGRVGNTIYF
cdr3_nt: TGTGCCAGTAGTAACCCTAGAACAGGGCGAGTTGGAAACACCATATATTTT
j_call: TRBJ1-3
v_call: TRBV19
d_call: -
clone_size: -

cdr3_aa: CASSDTGGPNTEAFF
cdr3_nt: TGCGCCAGCAGTGACACGGGGGGGCCGAACACTGAAGCTTTCTTT
j_call: TRBJ1-1
v_call: TRBV10-2
d_call: -
clone_size: -

cdr3_aa: CAISESIAGGPREQYF
cdr3_nt: TGTGCCATCAGTGAGTCCATAGCGGGAGGGCCGAGGGAGCAGTACTTC
j_call: TRBJ2-7
v_call: TRBV10-3
d_call: TRBD2
clone_size: few

cdr3_aa: CASSYNPQGATEAFF
cdr3_nt: TGTGCCAGCAGTTACAACCCTCAGGGGGCTACTGAAGCTTTCTTT
j_call: TRBJ1-1
v_call: TRBV6-2/TRBV6-3
d_call: TRBD1
clone_size: -